The clone carrying this T cell receptor (beta chain) was seen more than once but under ten times. This sample was taken from a study of OX40 agonist ivuxolimab in advanced cancers. Study background: Having had anti-PD-1, anti-PD-L1 or anti-CTLA-4 therapy before was allowed, and around 44% had some.

After removal of 4 bases from V and 0 bases from J, the junction contained 2 bases not matched to a gene. Germline loops: CDR1 GTSNPN, CDR2 SVGIG (reference sequence). The CDR3 extends over 13 amino acids. TCRdb keeps only in-frame clones here, not all; method: immunoSEQ multiplex PCR. The sample has 75,000 or so clones, 80% to 90% seen once; the top ten hold 25%. This clonotype was sampled from an adult with an advanced solid tumor such as melanoma, head and neck, liver or kidney cancer. The V gene is TRBV30, the J gene TRBJ1-1; 7 bases line up with TRBD1. Sequencing was performed on CD4+ or CD8+ T cells sorted from blood, taken in a trial of the OX40 agonist ivuxolimab. CDR3: CAWTGGLNTEAFF. CDR3 coding DNA: TGTGCCTGGACAGGGGGATTGAACACTGAAGCTTTCTTT.